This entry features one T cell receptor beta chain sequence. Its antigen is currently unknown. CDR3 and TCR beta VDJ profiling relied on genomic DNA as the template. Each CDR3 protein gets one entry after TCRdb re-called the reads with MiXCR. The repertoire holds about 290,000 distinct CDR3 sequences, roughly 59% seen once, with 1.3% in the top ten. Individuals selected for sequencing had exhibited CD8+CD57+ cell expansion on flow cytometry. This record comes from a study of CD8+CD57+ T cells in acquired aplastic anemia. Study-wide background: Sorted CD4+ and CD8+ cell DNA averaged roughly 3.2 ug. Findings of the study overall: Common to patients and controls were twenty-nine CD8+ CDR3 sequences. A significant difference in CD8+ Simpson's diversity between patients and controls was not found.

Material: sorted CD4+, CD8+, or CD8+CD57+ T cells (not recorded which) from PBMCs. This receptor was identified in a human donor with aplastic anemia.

CDR3 sequence: CASSPTSGGGRETQYF. The CDR3 DNA reads TGTGCCAGCAGCCCCACTAGCGGGGGAGGGCGGGAGACCCAGTACTTC. The chain couples TRBV12-3 or TRBV12-4 to TRBJ2-5, with 11 bases fitting TRBD2. CDR3 size: 16 residues. V dropped 6 bases and J dropped 5; count of bases not matched to a gene: 11.